These T cell receptor beta chains were read from a single sample in a study of human T cells and chemical hapten exposure. In TCRdb, the RACE reads were re-called with MiXCR into one record per CDR3 protein. The sample has more than 250,000 distinct CDR3 sequences; about 7.7% are singletons. The source material was whole blood, sampled in connection with sensitization to the hapten diphenylcyclopropenone (DPC). These receptors were collected from a man aged 18 to 29 with alopecia areata. Some clones in this sample may be carry-over from other donors' samples. Both conserved end residues are part of each CDR3. Each record gives: clone size, V gene, D gene, J gene, CDR3 DNA, CDR3 protein. A D gene is named only where the DNA matches it firmly. Size is stated for part of the rows, as once, few or many counts, or as a class when the clone is expanded.

>-|TRBV7-9|-|TRBJ1-2
TGTGCCAGCAGCTTAGGCCCCCCCTGGGGTACCTATGGCTACACCTTC
CASSLGPPWGTYGYTF
>few|TRBV10-3|TRBD2|TRBJ2-1
TGTGCCATCAGAAATAGCGGGGGAAATTACAATGAGCAGTTCTTC
CAIRNSGGNYNEQFF
>-|TRBV12-3/TRBV12-4|-|TRBJ1-1
TGTGCCAGCAACTCGAACACTGAAGCTTTCTTT
CASNSNTEAFF
>many|TRBV18|-|TRBJ2-5
TGTGCCAGCTCACAAATGCCGGTGACCTACCAAGAGACCCAGTACTTC
CASSQMPVTYQETQYF
>-|TRBV28|-|TRBJ2-3
TGTGCCAGCAGTTTTGATGGCCGCAGCACAGATACGCAGTATTTT
CASSFDGRSTDTQYF
>few|TRBV7-2|-|TRBJ2-3
TGTGCCAGCAGCATATCTAGCACTAGCACAGATACGCAGTATTTT
CASSISSTSTDTQYF
>-|TRBV4-3|TRBD1|TRBJ1-6
TGCGCCAGCAGCCAAGCGGGACAGGACAATTCACCCCTCCACTTT
CASSQAGQDNSPLHF
>few|TRBV7-2|-|TRBJ1-3
TGTGCCAGCAGCTTATTCAGGGACCTCTCTGGAAACACCATATATTTT
CASSLFRDLSGNTIYF
>few|TRBV6-5|-|TRBJ1-2
TGTGCCAGCAGTCCCCGGGGGTTCGTCTATGGCTACACCTTC
CASSPRGFVYGYTF
>-|TRBV11-2|-|TRBJ2-5
TGTGCCAGCAGCTTAGTTGCTGGTAACCAGTACTTC
CASSLVAGNQYF
>many|TRBV5-1|-|TRBJ1-3
TGCGCCAGCAGCTTGGAGGGATCTACAAACACCATATATTTT
CASSLEGSTNTIYF
>-|TRBV7-2|-|TRBJ1-5
TGTGCCAGCAGCTTGGGGAATCGGAACCAGCCCCAGCATTTT
CASSLGNRNQPQHF
>-|TRBV7-9|-|TRBJ2-2
TGTGCCAGCAGCCCCAATTTTGGGGGAGAGGGCAACGGGGAGCTGTTTTTT
CASSPNFGGEGNGELFF
>-|TRBV20-1|TRBD1|TRBJ1-6
TGCAGTGCTAGAGTCGCCGGGACAGGGTCGTGGGGTCATGGCAATTCACCCCTCCACTTT
CSARVAGTGSWGHGNSPLHF
>-|TRBV7-2|TRBD1|TRBJ1-4
TGTGCCAGCAGCTTAGGGAGGACAGGGGCGGAAAAACTGTTTTTT
CASSLGRTGAEKLFF
>-|TRBV6-5|-|TRBJ2-5
TGTGCCAGCAGTCCCCGAAGCCTACGGCGAGAGACCCAGTACTTC
CASSPRSLRRETQYF
>few|TRBV2|TRBD1|TRBJ1-1
TGTGCCAGCAGTGGGATGACAGGGATGAACACTGAAGCTTTCTTT
CASSGMTGMNTEAFF
>-|TRBV6-2/TRBV6-3|-|TRBJ2-1
TGTGCCAGCAGTTACCAGTCGTGGGTATACAATGAGCAGTTCTTC
CASSYQSWVYNEQFF
>-|TRBV6-5|-|TRBJ2-4
TGTGCCAGCAGACCCGGCAGCAAAAACATTCAGTACTTC
CASRPGSKNIQYF
>few|TRBV7-6|-|TRBJ1-4
TGTGCCAGCAGCTTATTGCCGGTGGCTGAAAAACTGTTTTTT
CASSLLPVAEKLFF
>many|TRBV10-1|TRBD1|TRBJ2-1
TGCGCCAGCAGTAAAGGGACAGGGCCCAATGAGCAGTTCTTC
CASSKGTGPNEQFF
>many|TRBV6-5|-|TRBJ1-5
TGTGCCAGCAGTTTCAATAGCAATCAGCCCCAGCATTTT
CASSFNSNQPQHF
>many|TRBV20-1|-|TRBJ2-1
TGCAGTGCTAGAGAACGGAATTACAATGAGCAGTTCTTC
CSARERNYNEQFF
>few|TRBV4-1|-|TRBJ2-3
TGCGCCAGCAGCCAAGGTTCGGGGGGCCCTAGGACAGATACGCAGTATTTT
CASSQGSGGPRTDTQYF
>many|TRBV5-1|-|TRBJ1-5
TGCGCCAGCAGGCGGAGTAACAATCAGCCCCAGCATTTT
CASRRSNNQPQHF
>many|TRBV5-4|TRBD1|TRBJ1-2
TGTGCCAGCAGCTTACAGGGGGTCGGTGGCTACACCTTC
CASSLQGVGGYTF
>few|TRBV2|TRBD1|TRBJ1-4
TGTGCCAGCAGTGAACAGGGGGCGTGGGAAAAACTGTTTTTT
CASSEQGAWEKLFF
>-|TRBV7-2|-|TRBJ2-2
TGTGCCAGCAGCTTAGATCACGGCGGGCTGTTTTTT
CASSLDHGGLFF
>-|TRBV20-1|TRBD2|TRBJ2-2
TGCAGTGCTAGAGATCTCCTAGCGGGGTCGAACACCGGGGAGCTGTTTTTT
CSARDLLAGSNTGELFF
>few|TRBV10-3|-|TRBJ1-4
TGTGCCATCAGTGAGCGAAGGAAACCTAATGAAAAACTGTTTTTT
CAISERRKPNEKLFF
>many|TRBV4-3|-|TRBJ2-2
TGCGCCAGCAGCCAAACCACGGGGGAGCTGTTTTTT
CASSQTTGELFF
>-|TRBV5-1|-|TRBJ2-2
TGCGCCAGCAGCTCCCAGGGTCGGACCGGGGAGCTGTTTTTT
CASSSQGRTGELFF
>-|TRBV2|-|TRBJ1-3
TGTGCCAGCAGTGAAATCGTACGACAGAGCTTTGGAAACACCATATATTTT
CASSEIVRQSFGNTIYF
>many|TRBV6-5|-|TRBJ1-3
TGTGCCAGCAGTTACGACCGACACACCATATATTTT
CASSYDRHTIYF
>few|TRBV20-1|-|TRBJ1-4
TGCAGTGCTGGGACCCGGGACTCCTGGTGGGCTAATGAAAAACTGTTTTTT
CSAGTRDSWWANEKLFF
>many|TRBV6-1|-|TRBJ2-4
TGTGCCAGCAGTGTCTCCAGGGCGGACATTCAGTACTTC
CASSVSRADIQYF
>-|TRBV10-2|TRBD2|TRBJ2-1
TGCGCCAGCAGTGTCAGGAGCGGGGGGATAAATGAGCAGTTCTTC
CASSVRSGGINEQFF
>-|TRBV20-1|-|TRBJ1-6
TGCAGTGCTAGCTCAGGGAATAATTCACCCCTCCACTTT
CSASSGNNSPLHF
>few|TRBV7-2|-|TRBJ2-4
TGTGCCAGCAGCATGACAGTCACCCTAGCCAAAAACATTCAGTACTTC
CASSMTVTLAKNIQYF
>few|TRBV6-2/TRBV6-3|-|TRBJ1-5
TGTGCCAGCAGTTACTCGGTGGGGGTGGTCCAGCCCCAGCATTTT
CASSYSVGVVQPQHF
>few|TRBV28|-|TRBJ2-3
TGTGCCAGCAGTTCGGGGACGTATAGCACAGATACGCAGTATTTT
CASSSGTYSTDTQYF
>many|TRBV27|-|TRBJ1-6
TGTGCCAGCAGTTTCGGGGAAGCCAATTCACCCCTCCACTTT
CASSFGEANSPLHF
>few|TRBV25-1|TRBD1|TRBJ2-1
TGTGCCAGCTGGGGGACAGACAATGAGCAGTTCTTC
CASWGTDNEQFF
>-|TRBV3-1|-|TRBJ2-1
TGTGCCAGCACCCTGTCTTACGGTGAGCAGTTCTTC
CASTLSYGEQFF
>many|TRBV20-1|TRBD1|TRBJ2-4
TGCAGTGCGAGGGACAGGGGATACAAAAACATTCAGTACTTC
CSARDRGYKNIQYF
>many|TRBV7-9|-|TRBJ1-5
TGTGCCAGCAGCTCAGAAGGGCAGTTCAATCAGCCCCAGCATTTT
CASSSEGQFNQPQHF
>many|TRBV7-7|-|TRBJ1-1
TGTGCCAGCAGCAAACAGGAGAACACTGAAGCTTTCTTT
CASSKQENTEAFF
>-|TRBV20-1|-|TRBJ1-5
TGCAGTGCTAGTATTTTGAGGGGGGCCAGCAATCAGCCCCAGCATTTT
CSASILRGASNQPQHF
>-|TRBV6-4|TRBD2|TRBJ2-3
TGTGCCAGCAGTTTACTAGCGGGAGCCCCAGATACGCAGTATTTT
CASSLLAGAPDTQYF
>-|TRBV3-1|-|TRBJ2-1
TGTGCCAGCAGCCAAATCCTCAAGGGGGGGACCTACAATGAGCAGTTCTTC
CASSQILKGGTYNEQFF
>few|TRBV20-1|-|TRBJ2-3
TGCAGTGCTAGAGGATTACAGGGAAATATCGGCACAGATACGCAGTATTTT
CSARGLQGNIGTDTQYF
>many|TRBV7-2|-|TRBJ1-2
TGTGCCAGCAGCTTCTGGACAGCTGGCTACACCTTC
CASSFWTAGYTF
>few|TRBV5-1|TRBD2|TRBJ2-2
TGCGCCAGCAGGGGGACTAGCGGTACCGGGGAGCTGTTTTTT
CASRGTSGTGELFF
>few|TRBV7-3|TRBD1|TRBJ1-1
TGTGCCAGCAGCCCGGCAGGGGGAAGTAAGACTGAAGCTTTCTTT
CASSPAGGSKTEAFF
>many|TRBV14|-|TRBJ1-6
TGTGCCAGCAGCCAATGGAGCTCCTATAATTCACCCCTCCACTTT
CASSQWSSYNSPLHF
>few|TRBV20-1|-|TRBJ1-1
TGCAGTGCTAGAGGCGCAGTGGGGCCGCTCACTGAAGCTTTCTTT
CSARGAVGPLTEAFF
>-|TRBV3-1|-|TRBJ2-2
TGTGCCAGCAGCCAGAGGACTGGGCAGGCCGGGGAGCTGTTTTTT
CASSQRTGQAGELFF
>-|TRBV9|-|TRBJ2-1
TGTGCCAGCAGCGTAGTCGGACACCAGGGGAATGAGCAGTTCTTC
CASSVVGHQGNEQFF
>few|TRBV6-5|TRBD2|TRBJ2-3
TGTGCCAGCAGTTACTCGTCGGGGGGGCACACAGATACGCAGTATTTT
CASSYSSGGHTDTQYF
>few|TRBV28|-|TRBJ2-2
TGTGCCAGCAGTGATGGCACCACTGGTGTCGGGGAGCTGTTTTTT
CASSDGTTGVGELFF